The entry below describes one T cell receptor beta chain. The data are from a study of shared clonotypes between healthy human individuals. Profiled with immunoSEQ multiplex PCR; TCRdb holds only in-frame clones, not every one. The sample yields roughly 500,000 clones, 95% to 96% seen once. This clonotype was obtained from a woman aged 25 to 39 in good health. The material sequenced was naive CD4+ T cells sorted from blood. Sample subset: CD45RA+ positively selected.

The CDR3 sequence is CASSEFGDRQPQHF. The CDR3 bases are TGTGCCAGCAGTGAATTCGGGGATCGGCAGCCCCAGCATTTT. This chain joins TRBV25-1 and TRBJ1-5, with no clear D. The V gene lost 1 base and the J gene lost 7 bases, with 11 bases spanning the gap. The CDR3 consists of 14 residues. In germline, CDR1 is MGHDK, CDR2 SYGVNS.